Listed below are T cell receptor beta chains from one sample, sequenced in a study of multiple sclerosis patients with progressive multifocal leukoencephalopathy. Repertoires were generated with immunoSEQ multiplex PCR, while TCRdb's copy carries only in-frame clones and drops some. The table records 25,000 to 35,000 clones, approximately 84% of them present only once. The sample was PBMCs, taken from a patient treated with natalizumab. These receptors all stem from a human donor with progressive multifocal leukoencephalopathy. The CDR3 runs from the conserved cysteine through the conserved F or W. D genes are given only for firm matches. Not every row has a clone size; where given, it reads once, few, many or a size class.

clone_size: .; d_call: TRBD1; v_call: TRBV2; j_call: TRBJ1-1; cdr3_aa: CASRVQGVTEAFF; cdr3_nt: TGTGCCAGCAGGGTGCAGGGGGTTACTGAAGCTTTCTTT
clone_size: .; d_call: .; v_call: TRBV2; j_call: TRBJ1-2; cdr3_aa: CASSRQADQGYTF; cdr3_nt: TGTGCCAGCAGCAGACAGGCTGATCAAGGCTACACCTTC
clone_size: .; d_call: .; v_call: TRBV2; j_call: TRBJ2-7; cdr3_aa: CASRTGTSYEQYF; cdr3_nt: TGTGCCAGCAGGACCGGGACTTCATACGAGCAGTACTTC
clone_size: .; d_call: .; v_call: TRBV7-9; j_call: TRBJ2-1; cdr3_aa: CASQTPGANEQFF; cdr3_nt: TGTGCCAGCCAGACCCCCGGGGCCAATGAGCAGTTCTTC
clone_size: few; d_call: TRBD1; v_call: TRBV10-3; j_call: TRBJ1-2; cdr3_aa: CAISGATGGGYTF; cdr3_nt: TGTGCCATCAGTGGGGCGACAGGGGGCGGCTACACCTTC
clone_size: .; d_call: .; v_call: TRBV27; j_call: TRBJ2-7; cdr3_aa: CASGPSRGRSYEQYF; cdr3_nt: TGTGCCAGCGGTCCATCCCGGGGTCGGAGCTACGAGCAGTACTTC
clone_size: .; d_call: .; v_call: TRBV5-6; j_call: TRBJ1-1; cdr3_aa: CASRAGPSTEAFF; cdr3_nt: TGTGCCAGCCGCGCGGGCCCCAGCACTGAAGCTTTCTTT
clone_size: few; d_call: .; v_call: TRBV7-2; j_call: TRBJ2-4; cdr3_aa: CASSERGGGNIQYF; cdr3_nt: TGTGCCAGCAGCGAACGGGGAGGGGGAAACATTCAGTACTTC
clone_size: few; d_call: TRBD2; v_call: TRBV15; j_call: TRBJ2-1; cdr3_aa: CATSRPRGLAGVGGEQFF; cdr3_nt: TGTGCCACCAGCAGACCCAGGGGACTAGCGGGTGTCGGGGGGGAGCAGTTCTTC
clone_size: .; d_call: .; v_call: TRBV5-4; j_call: TRBJ2-3; cdr3_aa: CASSRKGGVGTDTQYF; cdr3_nt: TGTGCCAGCAGCCGAAAGGGTGGGGTGGGCACAGATACGCAGTATTTT
clone_size: .; d_call: .; v_call: TRBV5-1; j_call: TRBJ1-3; cdr3_aa: CASSFSGNTIYF; cdr3_nt: TGCGCCAGCAGCTTTTCTGGAAACACCATATATTTT
clone_size: .; d_call: .; v_call: TRBV14; j_call: TRBJ2-1; cdr3_aa: CASSQDRRDEQFF; cdr3_nt: TGTGCCAGCAGCCAGGACAGGAGGGATGAGCAGTTCTTC
clone_size: .; d_call: .; v_call: TRBV7-2; j_call: TRBJ1-1; cdr3_aa: CASSARQKMNTEAFF; cdr3_nt: TGTGCCAGCAGCGCCCGACAGAAGATGAACACTGAAGCTTTCTTT
clone_size: .; d_call: TRBD2; v_call: TRBV11-2; j_call: TRBJ2-7; cdr3_aa: CASRLGLAGELYEQYF; cdr3_nt: TGTGCCAGCAGATTGGGACTAGCGGGAGAGCTCTACGAGCAGTACTTC
clone_size: .; d_call: .; v_call: TRBV7-8; j_call: TRBJ1-4; cdr3_aa: CASSLQSAGKLFF; cdr3_nt: TGTGCCAGCAGCTTACAGTCAGCCGGAAAACTGTTTTTT
clone_size: once; d_call: .; v_call: TRBV2; j_call: TRBJ2-7; cdr3_aa: CASSPTIDEQYF; cdr3_nt: TGTGCCAGCAGTCCCACTATTGACGAGCAGTACTTC
clone_size: .; d_call: .; v_call: TRBV29-1; j_call: TRBJ1-2; cdr3_aa: CSVVAGETPNYGYTF; cdr3_nt: TGCAGCGTTGTGGCGGGGGAGACGCCTAACTATGGCTACACCTTC
clone_size: .; d_call: .; v_call: TRBV19; j_call: TRBJ2-3; cdr3_aa: CASSKGSPDTQYF; cdr3_nt: TGTGCCAGTAGCAAGGGTTCCCCAGATACGCAGTATTTT
clone_size: .; d_call: .; v_call: TRBV20-1; j_call: TRBJ1-2; cdr3_aa: CSGGWDYGYTF; cdr3_nt: TGCAGTGGTGGTTGGGACTATGGCTACACCTTC
clone_size: .; d_call: .; v_call: TRBV27; j_call: TRBJ2-7; cdr3_aa: CASSLYGTGAGEQYF; cdr3_nt: TGTGCCAGCAGTCTCTATGGTACGGGTGCCGGGGAGCAGTACTTC
clone_size: .; d_call: TRBD1; v_call: TRBV30; j_call: TRBJ2-1; cdr3_aa: CACIGTGTSNEQFF; cdr3_nt: TGTGCTTGTATCGGGACAGGGACTTCCAATGAGCAGTTCTTC
clone_size: .; d_call: .; v_call: TRBV18; j_call: TRBJ1-1; cdr3_aa: CASSPGMNTEAFF; cdr3_nt: TGTGCCAGCTCACCAGGCATGAACACTGAAGCTTTCTTT
clone_size: .; d_call: .; v_call: TRBV9; j_call: TRBJ2-7; cdr3_aa: CASSVGGAEQYF; cdr3_nt: TGTGCCAGCAGCGTAGGGGGGGCCGAGCAGTACTTC
clone_size: few; d_call: TRBD2; v_call: TRBV7-9; j_call: TRBJ2-7; cdr3_aa: CASSSGLAGSYEQYF; cdr3_nt: TGTGCCAGCAGCTCGGGACTAGCGGGCTCCTACGAGCAGTACTTC
clone_size: .; d_call: .; v_call: TRBV19; j_call: TRBJ1-2; cdr3_aa: CASSIWAGGARGYTF; cdr3_nt: TGTGCCAGTAGTATTTGGGCGGGGGGCGCGAGAGGCTACACCTTC
clone_size: .; d_call: TRBD2; v_call: TRBV7-3; j_call: TRBJ2-5; cdr3_aa: CASSPGLAGNQETQYF; cdr3_nt: TGTGCCAGCAGCCCAGGACTAGCGGGGAACCAAGAGACCCAGTACTTC
clone_size: .; d_call: .; v_call: TRBV7-7; j_call: TRBJ2-3; cdr3_aa: CASSAKIGSWDTQYF; cdr3_nt: TGTGCTAGCAGTGCAAAAATCGGGAGTTGGGATACGCAGTATTTT
clone_size: .; d_call: .; v_call: TRBV6-5; j_call: TRBJ2-3; cdr3_aa: CASSYGGASDTQYF; cdr3_nt: TGTGCCAGCAGTTACGGGGGGGCCTCAGATACGCAGTATTTT
clone_size: .; d_call: .; v_call: TRBV2; j_call: TRBJ1-1; cdr3_aa: CASSDGRLEVTEAFF; cdr3_nt: TGTGCCAGCAGTGACGGGAGGCTGGAGGTGACCGAAGCTTTCTTT
clone_size: .; d_call: TRBD1; v_call: TRBV2; j_call: TRBJ2-7; cdr3_aa: CASSADRASYEQYF; cdr3_nt: TGTGCCAGCAGCGCGGACAGGGCCTCCTACGAGCAGTACTTC
clone_size: .; d_call: .; v_call: TRBV6-1; j_call: TRBJ2-3; cdr3_aa: CASSEHPPGPSSTDTQYF; cdr3_nt: TGTGCCAGCAGTGAACACCCTCCTGGGCCTTCTAGCACAGATACGCAGTATTTT
clone_size: .; d_call: .; v_call: TRBV5-1; j_call: TRBJ2-3; cdr3_aa: CASSLARGQGITDTQYF; cdr3_nt: TGCGCCAGCAGCTTGGCTCGGGGGCAGGGTATCACAGATACGCAGTATTTT
clone_size: once; d_call: .; v_call: TRBV28; j_call: TRBJ2-7; cdr3_aa: CASSLFGTTTYEQYF; cdr3_nt: TGTGCCAGCAGTTTATTCGGGACCACAACCTACGAGCAGTACTTC
clone_size: .; d_call: .; v_call: TRBV5-6; j_call: TRBJ1-1; cdr3_aa: CASSYGNTEAFF; cdr3_nt: TGTGCCAGCAGCTACGGAAACACTGAAGCTTTCTTT
clone_size: few; d_call: TRBD1; v_call: TRBV18; j_call: TRBJ1-5; cdr3_aa: CASSPREGAQPQHF; cdr3_nt: TGTGCCAGCTCACCTCGGGAGGGGGCTCAGCCCCAGCATTTT
clone_size: once; d_call: TRBD2; v_call: TRBV11-2; j_call: TRBJ2-1; cdr3_aa: CASSLNAFKRESGEQFF; cdr3_nt: TGTGCCAGCAGCTTAAACGCCTTCAAGCGGGAGTCGGGGGAGCAGTTCTTC
clone_size: .; d_call: .; v_call: TRBV19; j_call: TRBJ1-1; cdr3_aa: CASSYHGNTEAFF; cdr3_nt: TGTGCCAGTAGTTATCACGGGAACACTGAAGCTTTCTTT
clone_size: .; d_call: TRBD1; v_call: TRBV2; j_call: TRBJ2-1; cdr3_aa: CASSTGTGGGEQFF; cdr3_nt: TGTGCCAGCAGCACCGGGACAGGGGGTGGTGAGCAGTTCTTC
clone_size: .; d_call: .; v_call: TRBV2; j_call: TRBJ1-5; cdr3_aa: CASQGGDRSNQPQHF; cdr3_nt: TGTGCCAGCCAGGGAGGGGATAGGAGCAATCAGCCCCAGCATTTT
clone_size: .; d_call: .; v_call: TRBV4-3; j_call: TRBJ1-1; cdr3_aa: CASSQERAVGTEAFF; cdr3_nt: TGCGCCAGCAGCCAAGAGAGGGCCGTCGGCACTGAAGCTTTCTTT
clone_size: .; d_call: .; v_call: TRBV29-1; j_call: TRBJ2-5; cdr3_aa: CSVCWGGSETQYF; cdr3_nt: TGCAGCGTTTGTTGGGGTGGGTCAGAGACCCAGTACTTC
clone_size: .; d_call: TRBD2; v_call: TRBV11-2; j_call: TRBJ2-7; cdr3_aa: CASSLASSGGYEQYF; cdr3_nt: TGTGCCAGCAGCTTAGCGTCTAGCGGGGGCTACGAGCAGTACTTC
clone_size: few; d_call: .; v_call: TRBV2; j_call: TRBJ1-1; cdr3_aa: CASNPVPGLNTEAFF; cdr3_nt: TGTGCCAGCAACCCAGTACCGGGCTTGAACACTGAAGCTTTCTTT